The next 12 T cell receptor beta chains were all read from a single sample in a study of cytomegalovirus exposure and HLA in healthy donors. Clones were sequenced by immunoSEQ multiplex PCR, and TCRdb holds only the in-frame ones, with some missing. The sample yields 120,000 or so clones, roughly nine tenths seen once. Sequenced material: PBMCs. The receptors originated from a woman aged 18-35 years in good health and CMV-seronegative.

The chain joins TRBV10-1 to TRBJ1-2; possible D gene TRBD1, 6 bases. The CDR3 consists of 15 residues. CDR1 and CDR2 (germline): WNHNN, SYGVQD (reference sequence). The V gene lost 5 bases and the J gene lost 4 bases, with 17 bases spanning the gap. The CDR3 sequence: CASSSTRTGPYGYTF. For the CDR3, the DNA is TGCGCCAGCAGTTCAACTCGAACAGGGCCCTATGGCTACACCTTC.

CDR3 nucleotides: TGCGCCAGCAGTGACCTCGACAGGGGTGGCACTGAAGCTTTCTTT. Translated, it gives CASSDLDRGGTEAFF. The chain is built from TRBV10-1 and TRBJ1-1; 8 bases are shared with TRBD1. J lost 4 bases, V lost 3 bases, and 7 bases had no gene match. The V gene's germline CDR1 is WNHNN and CDR2 SYGVQD (reference sequence). This CDR3 comprises 15 residues.

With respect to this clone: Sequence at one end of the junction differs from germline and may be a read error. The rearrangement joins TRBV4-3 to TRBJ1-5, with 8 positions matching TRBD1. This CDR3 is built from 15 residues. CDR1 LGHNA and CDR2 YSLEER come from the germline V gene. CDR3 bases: TGCGCCAGCAGCCAAGATCCAGGGGGCAAGCAGCCCCAGCATTTT. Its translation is CASSQDPGGKQPQHF.

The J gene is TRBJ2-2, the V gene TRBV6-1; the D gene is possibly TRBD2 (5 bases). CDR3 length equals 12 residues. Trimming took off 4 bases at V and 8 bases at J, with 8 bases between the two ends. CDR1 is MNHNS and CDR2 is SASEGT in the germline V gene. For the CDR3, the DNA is TGTGCCAGCAGTGCGCGAGGGGGGGAGCTGTTTTTT. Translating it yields CASSARGGELFF.

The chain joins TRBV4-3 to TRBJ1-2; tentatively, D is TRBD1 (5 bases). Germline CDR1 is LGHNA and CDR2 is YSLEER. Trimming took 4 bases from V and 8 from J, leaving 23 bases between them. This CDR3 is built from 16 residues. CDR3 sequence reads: CASSPPFLKGMKGYTF. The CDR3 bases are TGCGCCAGCAGCCCCCCCTTTTTGAAGGGGATGAAGGGCTACACCTTC.

CDR3 region: CASSYKPRDHTEAFF. The CDR3 coding sequence is TGTGCCAGCAGTTATAAGCCCAGGGATCACACTGAAGCTTTCTTT. The J gene is TRBJ1-1, the V gene TRBV6-6, with D possibly being TRBD1 (5 bases). Germline V gene lookup returns CDR1 MNHNY and CDR2 SVGAGI (reference sequence). V was clipped by 3 bases and J by 3 bases, with 14 bases between them. The CDR3 contains 15 residues.

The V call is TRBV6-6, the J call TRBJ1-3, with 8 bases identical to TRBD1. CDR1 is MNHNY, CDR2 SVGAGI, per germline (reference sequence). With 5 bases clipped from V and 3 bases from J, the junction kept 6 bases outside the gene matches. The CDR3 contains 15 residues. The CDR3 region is CASSPPGGNGNTIYF. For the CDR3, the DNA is TGTGCCAGCAGTCCTCCAGGGGGCAATGGAAACACCATATATTTT.

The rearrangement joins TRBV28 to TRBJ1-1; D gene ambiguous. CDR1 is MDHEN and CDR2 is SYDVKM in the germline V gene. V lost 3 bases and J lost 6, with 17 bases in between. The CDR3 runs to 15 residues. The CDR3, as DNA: TGTGCCAGCAGTTTCGAGGGAATCTTAACTCCTGAAGCTTTCTTT. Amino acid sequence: CASSFEGILTPEAFF.

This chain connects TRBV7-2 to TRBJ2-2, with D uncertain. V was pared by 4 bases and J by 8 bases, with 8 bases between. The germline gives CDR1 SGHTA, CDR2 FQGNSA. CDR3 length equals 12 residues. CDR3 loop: CASSSLTGELFF. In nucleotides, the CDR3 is TGTGCCAGCAGCTCGCTGACAGGGGAGCTGTTTTTT.

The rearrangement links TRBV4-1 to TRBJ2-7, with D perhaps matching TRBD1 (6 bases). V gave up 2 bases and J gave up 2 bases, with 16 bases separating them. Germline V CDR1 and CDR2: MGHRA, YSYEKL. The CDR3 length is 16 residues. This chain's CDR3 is CASSQLQGLSPYEQYF. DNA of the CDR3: TGCGCCAGCAGCCAACTGCAGGGGCTATCTCCCTACGAGCAGTACTTC.

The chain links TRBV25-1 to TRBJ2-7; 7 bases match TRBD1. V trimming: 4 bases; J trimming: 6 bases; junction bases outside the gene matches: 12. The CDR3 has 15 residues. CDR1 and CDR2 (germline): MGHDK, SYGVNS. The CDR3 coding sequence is TGTGCCAGCAGTGGGCGACAGGGTGGGATGGGCGAGCAGTACTTC. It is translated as CASSGRQGGMGEQYF.

The CDR3, as DNA: TGCGCCAGCAGCTACGGACTAGCGGGGGGGTCCTACAATGAGCAGTTCTTC. Translating gives CASSYGLAGGSYNEQFF. The genes are TRBV5-1 and TRBJ2-1; 15 nucleotides agree with TRBD2. The CDR3 runs 17 residues. CDR1 is SGHRS, CDR2 YFSETQ, per germline. Trimming cost V 3 bases and J 1 base; bases outside gene matches: 2.